The rows below give T cell receptor beta chains drawn from one sample of a study of early T cells in non-severe SARS-CoV-2 infection. TCRdb reanalysed the 5' RACE reads using MiXCR and keeps one entry per CDR3 protein. Counted here are about 20,000 distinct CDR3 sequences, approximately 4.3% occurring once; the ten biggest clones make up over 4.5%. The source material was whole blood. Source of these receptors: an adult who was a healthcare worker with PCR-confirmed SARS-CoV-2 infection or an uninfected control (not recorded which). Both conserved end residues are trimmed from each CDR3.

v_call | cdr3_aa
TRBV3-2 | ASSQVTADSPLH
TRBV29-1 | SVSGGAYEQY
TRBV11-2 | ASSSSRGYYNEQF
TRBV29-1 | SVKREGRTDTQY
TRBV3-1 | ASSHGRHTGGNEQF
TRBV7-8 | ASSPTGRMNTEAF
TRBV10-2 | ASSDLAGTSGINEQF
TRBV11-2 | ASSPRDRGSYEQY
TRBV7-2 | ASSLDSANTGELF
TRBV12-3/TRBV12-4 | ASSPASGANTGELF
TRBV6-5 | ASSYSGTGNYGYT
TRBV2 | ASSGQASGQPQH
TRBV5-6 | ASSSRGSYNEQF
TRBV3-1 | ASSRNRVTGANVLT
TRBV10-1 | ASRPGLADQETQY
TRBV20-1 | SAPEGGEKLF
TRBV4-3 | ASSQDWTGNYEQY
TRBV30 | AWRLQGEAF
TRBV2 | ASNRFETQY
TRBV5-1 | ASSLVVLAGGVTDTQY
TRBV10-2 | ASSWGAPPGELF
TRBV29-1 | SGRLAQSTDTQY
TRBV14 | ASSQTGTYNEQF
TRBV7-9 | ASSTTGTPASYEQY
TRBV11-2 | ASSAGLAGGNEQF